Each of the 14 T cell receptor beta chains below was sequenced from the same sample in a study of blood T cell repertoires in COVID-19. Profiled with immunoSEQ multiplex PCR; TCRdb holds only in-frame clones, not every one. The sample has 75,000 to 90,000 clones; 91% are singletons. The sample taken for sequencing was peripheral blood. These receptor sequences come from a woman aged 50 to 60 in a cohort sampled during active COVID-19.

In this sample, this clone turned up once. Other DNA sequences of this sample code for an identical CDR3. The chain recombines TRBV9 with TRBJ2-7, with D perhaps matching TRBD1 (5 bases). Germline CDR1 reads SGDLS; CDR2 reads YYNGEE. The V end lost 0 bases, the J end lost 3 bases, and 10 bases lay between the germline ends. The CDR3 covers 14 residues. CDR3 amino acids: CASSVGQGNYEQYF. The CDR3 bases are TGTGCCAGCAGCGTAGGTCAGGGTAACTACGAGCAGTACTTC. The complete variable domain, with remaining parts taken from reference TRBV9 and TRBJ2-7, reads DSGVTQTPKHLITATGQRVTLRCSPRSGDLSVYWYQQSLDQGLQFLIQYYNGEERAKGNILERFSAQQFPDLHSELNLSSLELGDSALYFCASSVGQGNYEQYFGPGTRLTVT.

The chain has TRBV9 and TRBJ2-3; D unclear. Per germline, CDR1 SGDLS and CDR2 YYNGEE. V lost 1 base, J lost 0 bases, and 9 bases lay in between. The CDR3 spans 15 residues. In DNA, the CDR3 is TGTGCCAGCAGCGTAAGTGGCCGAAGCACAGATACGCAGTATTTT. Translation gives CASSVSGRSTDTQYF.

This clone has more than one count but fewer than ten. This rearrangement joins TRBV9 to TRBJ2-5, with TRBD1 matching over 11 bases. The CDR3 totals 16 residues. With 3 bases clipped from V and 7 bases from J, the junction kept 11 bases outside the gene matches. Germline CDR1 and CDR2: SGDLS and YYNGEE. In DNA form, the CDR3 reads TGTGCCAGCAGCGAGGGGACAGGGGGACAAGAGGGGACCCAGTACTTC. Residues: CASSEGTGGQEGTQYF. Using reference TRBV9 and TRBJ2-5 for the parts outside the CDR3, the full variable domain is DSGVTQTPKHLITATGQRVTLRCSPRSGDLSVYWYQQSLDQGLQFLIQYYNGEERAKGNILERFSAQQFPDLHSELNLSSLELGDSALYFCASSEGTGGQEGTQYFGPGTRLLVL.

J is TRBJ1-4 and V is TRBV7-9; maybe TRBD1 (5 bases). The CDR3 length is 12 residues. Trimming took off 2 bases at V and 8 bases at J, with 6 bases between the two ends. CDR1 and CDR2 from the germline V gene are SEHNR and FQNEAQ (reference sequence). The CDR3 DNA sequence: TGTGCCAGCAGCTTAAAGGGGGAAAAACTGTTTTTT. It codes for CASSLKGEKLFF.

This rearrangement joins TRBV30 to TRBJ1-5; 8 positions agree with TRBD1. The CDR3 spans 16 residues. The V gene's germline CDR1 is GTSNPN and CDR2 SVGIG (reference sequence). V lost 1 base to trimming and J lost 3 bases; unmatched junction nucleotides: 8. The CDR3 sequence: CAWSASQGGPNQPQHF. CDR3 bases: TGTGCCTGGAGTGCATCACAGGGGGGGCCCAATCAGCCCCAGCATTTT.

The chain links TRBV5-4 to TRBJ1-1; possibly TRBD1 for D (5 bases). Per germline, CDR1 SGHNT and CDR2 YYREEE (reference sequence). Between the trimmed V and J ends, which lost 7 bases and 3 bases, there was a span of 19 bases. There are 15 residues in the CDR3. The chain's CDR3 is CASRVRGGLDTEAFF. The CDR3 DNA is TGTGCCAGCCGGGTCCGGGGGGGTCTGGACACTGAAGCTTTCTTT.

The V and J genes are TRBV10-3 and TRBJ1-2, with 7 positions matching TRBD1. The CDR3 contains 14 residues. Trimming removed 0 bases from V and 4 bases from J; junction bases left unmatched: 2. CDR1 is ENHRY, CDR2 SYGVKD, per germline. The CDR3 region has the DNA TGTGCCATCAGTGAGTCGGGGGACAGCTATGGCTACACCTTC. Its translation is CAISESGDSYGYTF.

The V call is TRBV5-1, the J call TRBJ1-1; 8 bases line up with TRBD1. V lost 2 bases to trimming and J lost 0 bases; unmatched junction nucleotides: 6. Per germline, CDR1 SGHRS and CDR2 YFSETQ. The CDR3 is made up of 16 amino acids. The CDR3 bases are TGCGCCAGCAGCTTACAGGGGGTCCTGATGAACACTGAAGCTTTCTTT. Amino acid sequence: CASSLQGVLMNTEAFF.

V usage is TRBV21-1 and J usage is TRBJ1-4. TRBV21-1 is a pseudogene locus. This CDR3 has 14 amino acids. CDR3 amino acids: CASSKLPPGEKLFF. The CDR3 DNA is TGTGCCAGCAGCAAATTACCTCCGGGGGAAAAACTGTTTTTT.

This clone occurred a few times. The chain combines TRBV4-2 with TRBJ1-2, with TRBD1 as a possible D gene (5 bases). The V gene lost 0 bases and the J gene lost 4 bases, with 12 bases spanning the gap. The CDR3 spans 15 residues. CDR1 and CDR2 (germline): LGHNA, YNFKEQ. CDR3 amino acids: CASSQDPGQAYGYTF. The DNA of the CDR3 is TGTGCCAGCAGCCAAGATCCAGGGCAGGCCTATGGCTACACCTTC.

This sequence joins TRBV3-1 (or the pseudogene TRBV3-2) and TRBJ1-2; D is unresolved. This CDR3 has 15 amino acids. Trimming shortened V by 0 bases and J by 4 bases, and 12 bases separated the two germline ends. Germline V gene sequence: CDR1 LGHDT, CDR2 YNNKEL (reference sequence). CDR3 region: CASSQDSPVSYGYTF. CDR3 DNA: TGTGCCAGCAGCCAAGATAGCCCGGTGTCCTATGGCTACACCTTC.

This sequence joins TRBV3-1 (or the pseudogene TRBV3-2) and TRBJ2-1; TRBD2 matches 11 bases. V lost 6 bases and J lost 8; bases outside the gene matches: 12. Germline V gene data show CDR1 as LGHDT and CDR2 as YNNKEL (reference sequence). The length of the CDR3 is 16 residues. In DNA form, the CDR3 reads TGTGCCAGCAGAACCACAAACGGGACTAGCGGCGATGAGCAGTTCTTC. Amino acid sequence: CASRTTNGTSGDEQFF.

The CDR3 here is CASSPGTSGSGTDTQYF. CDR3 coding DNA: TGTGCCAGCAGCCCGGGGACTAGCGGGAGCGGAACAGATACGCAGTATTTT. The gene calls are TRBV5-8 and TRBJ2-3; 14 bases align to TRBD2. V trimming: 4 bases; J trimming: 3 bases; junction bases outside the gene matches: 7. There are 17 residues in the CDR3. The germline V gene encodes CDR1 SGHTS and CDR2 YDEGEE. Based on the CDR3 plus reference TRBV5-8 and TRBJ2-3, the full variable domain is EAGVTQSPTHLIKTRGQQATLRCSPISGHTSVYWYQQALGLGLQFLLWYDEGEERNRGNFPPRFSGRQFPNYSSELNVNALELEDSALYLCASSPGTSGSGTDTQYFGPGTRLTVL.

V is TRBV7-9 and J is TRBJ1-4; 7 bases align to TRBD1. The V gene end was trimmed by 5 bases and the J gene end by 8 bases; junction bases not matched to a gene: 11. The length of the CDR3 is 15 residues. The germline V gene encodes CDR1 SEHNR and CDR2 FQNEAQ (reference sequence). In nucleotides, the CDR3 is TGTGCCAGCAGCCCCAACCGACAGGGATGGGAAAAACTGTTTTTT. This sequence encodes CASSPNRQGWEKLFF.